This T cell receptor beta chain derives from a study of T-cell memory formation after mild COVID-19. Across the whole study: Clusters of TCRs were largely donor specific.

The study's findings and limits: There was no confirmation that second-wave clones peaking on day 37 were SARS-CoV-2 specific.

5'RACE primed from the constant segment yielded TCR alpha and TCR beta cDNA libraries bearing sample barcodes and UMIs. TCRdb reanalysed the 5' RACE reads using MiXCR and keeps one entry per CDR3 protein. This table has about 560,000 distinct CDR3 sequences, roughly 22% appearing once. In its sample, this clonotype was seen many times. The antigen is undetermined. Sequencing input: PBMCs or a T cell subset sorted from them (not recorded which). This receptor was obtained from an adult woman who had mild COVID-19 (a few samples of this study predate the infection). Cell type and time point are not known.

DNA of the CDR3: TGCGCCAGCAGCTCGCAGGGTGCTACGGGCATGAACACTGAAGCTTTCTTT. Its translation is CASSSQGATGMNTEAFF. The V and J genes are TRBV5-1 and TRBJ1-1; D is possibly TRBD1 (5 bases). The CDR3 extends over 17 amino acids. Trimming stripped 3 bases from V and 0 bases from J, with 18 bases between. Germline loops: CDR1 SGHRS, CDR2 YFSETQ.